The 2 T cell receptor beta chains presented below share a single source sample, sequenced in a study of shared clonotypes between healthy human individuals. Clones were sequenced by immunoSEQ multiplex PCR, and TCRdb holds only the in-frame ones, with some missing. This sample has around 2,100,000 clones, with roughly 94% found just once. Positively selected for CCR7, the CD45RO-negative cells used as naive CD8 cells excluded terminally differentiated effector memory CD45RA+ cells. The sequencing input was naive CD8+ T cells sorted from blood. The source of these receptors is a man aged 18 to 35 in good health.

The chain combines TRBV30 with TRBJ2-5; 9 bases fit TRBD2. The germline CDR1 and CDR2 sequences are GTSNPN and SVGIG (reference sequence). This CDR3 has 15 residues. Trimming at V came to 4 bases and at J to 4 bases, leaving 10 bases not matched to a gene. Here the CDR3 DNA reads TGTGCCTGGATGCGGGGGCGGGAGGGCCGAGAGACCCAGTACTTC. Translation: CAWMRGREGRETQYF.

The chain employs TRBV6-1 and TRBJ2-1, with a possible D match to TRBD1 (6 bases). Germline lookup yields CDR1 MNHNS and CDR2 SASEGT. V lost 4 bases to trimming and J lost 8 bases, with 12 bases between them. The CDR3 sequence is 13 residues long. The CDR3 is CASSVDSGDEQFF. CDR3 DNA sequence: TGTGCCAGCAGTGTGGACTCAGGGGATGAGCAGTTCTTC.